The clone carrying this T cell receptor beta chain was recorded once. The V gene end was trimmed by 5 bases and the J gene end by 8 bases; junction bases not matched to a gene: 19. Per the germline V gene, CDR1 is SGHRS and CDR2 is YFSETQ. This CDR3 comprises 17 residues. This specimen comes from a study of blood T cell repertoires in COVID-19. In the study overall: The cDNA or gDNA used as material had been derived from T cells, B-cell-depleted T cells, or PBMCs.

TCRdb's copy holds only in-frame clones and misses some; the assay was immunoSEQ multiplex PCR. The sample holds about 310,000 clones; around 86% are singletons and the top ten take 1%. The sequence was collected from a man aged 50 or older with active or convalescent COVID-19. The sequencing input was peripheral blood. The V and J genes are TRBV5-1 and TRBJ1-2, with 9 bases identical to TRBD1. Written as DNA, the CDR3 is TGCGCCAGCAGGAGTACAGTCCAACAGGGGGCGTTAGTAGGCTACACCTTC. Translation gives CASRSTVQQGALVGYTF.